The next 17 T cell receptor beta chains were all read from a single sample in a study of early stage breast cancer tumors. Assay: immunoSEQ multiplex PCR; the TCRdb copy retains only in-frame clones and omits some. The sample lists around 78,000 clones; approximately 79% were seen once. Sequenced material: blood. Receptor source: a person in their sixties with breast cancer.

The chain couples TRBV4-1 to TRBJ2-3; 14 bases agree with TRBD2. The CDR3 runs 18 residues. Germline CDR1 is MGHRA and CDR2 is YSYEKL. V shed 4 bases, J shed 2 bases, and the junction held 8 bases outside the gene matches. Written as DNA, the CDR3 is TGCGCCAGCAGCCCAGGGACTAGCGGGGGATGGTCCACAGATACGCAGTATTTT. The encoded protein is CASSPGTSGGWSTDTQYF.

This clone was recorded once. CDR3 in DNA: TGTGCCAGCAGTGACCTGTGGAACACCGGGGAGCTGTTTTTT. This sequence encodes CASSDLWNTGELFF. The gene calls are TRBV2 and TRBJ2-2; D is unclear. Germline V gives CDR1 SNHLY, CDR2 FYNNEI. V was cut by 3 bases and J by 1 base, with 6 bases left in between. This CDR3 has 14 residues.

The rearrangement joins TRBV6-1 to TRBJ2-7; 8 bases line up with TRBD2. The CDR3 extends over 14 amino acids. After removal of 6 bases from V and 2 bases from J, the junction contained 6 bases not matched to a gene. Germline CDR1 reads MNHNS; CDR2 reads SASEGT. CDR3 in amino acids: CASSPLAVTYEQYF. DNA for the CDR3: TGTGCCAGCAGCCCACTAGCGGTAACCTACGAGCAGTACTTC.

V usage is TRBV13 and J usage is TRBJ2-2; 10 nucleotides align to TRBD1. The J segment lost 7 bases and the V segment lost 0 bases, leaving 5 bases of the junction unmatched. CDR1 is PRHDT, CDR2 FYEKMQ, per germline (reference sequence). This CDR3 has 16 residues. The CDR3 DNA sequence: TGTGCCAGCAGCTTAGGAGGACAGGGGGTTATCGGGGAGCTGTTTTTT. Protein sequence: CASSLGGQGVIGELFF.

The chain carries TRBV5-6 and TRBJ2-2; 7 bases are a match to TRBD1. Germline lookup yields CDR1 SGHDT and CDR2 YYEEEE. Trimming removed 4 bases from V and 3 bases from J; junction bases left unmatched: 3. The CDR3 totals 14 residues. DNA for the CDR3: TGTGCCAGCAGCGGGGACAGTCACACCGGGGAGCTGTTTTTT. Translating gives CASSGDSHTGELFF.

V gene TRBV6-5 combines with J gene TRBJ1-2; D is unresolved. The CDR3 length is 13 residues. Between the trimmed V and J ends, which lost 7 bases and 5 bases, there was a span of 14 bases. In germline, CDR1 is MNHEY, CDR2 SVGAGI. CDR3 sequence reads: CASTRGPTYGYTF. In DNA form, the CDR3 reads TGTGCCAGCACGAGAGGGCCGACGTATGGCTACACCTTC.

V gene TRBV5-4 combines with J gene TRBJ1-2; D is uncertain. The V end was cut by 4 bases, the J end by 1 base, with 11 bases between. CDR1 SGHNT and CDR2 YYREEE come from the germline V gene (reference sequence). CDR3 size: 14 residues. CDR3: CASSPSSGNYGYTF. CDR3 in DNA: TGTGCCAGCAGCCCTAGTAGCGGTAACTATGGCTACACCTTC.

This rearrangement joins TRBV28 to TRBJ1-2; no clear D. V was cut by 1 base and J by 4 bases, with 4 bases left in between. The CDR3 is made up of 12 amino acids. Per the germline V gene, CDR1 is MDHEN and CDR2 is SYDVKM. DNA of the CDR3: TGTGCCAGCAGTTTATTGACCTATGGCTACACCTTC. This codes for CASSLLTYGYTF.

This chain uses TRBV7-2 with TRBJ2-7; TRBD2 agrees at 9 bases. The CDR3 covers 14 residues. The germline V gene encodes CDR1 SGHTA and CDR2 FQGNSA. J was trimmed by 7 bases and V by 1 base; bases with no gene match: 5. CDR3 residues: CASSLVAGESEQYF. CDR3 in DNA: TGTGCCAGCAGCTTAGTAGCGGGGGAAAGTGAGCAGTACTTC.

The chain couples TRBV6-1 to TRBJ1-1; TRBD1 might be the D (5 bases). Germline V gene lookup returns CDR1 MNHNS and CDR2 SASEGT. The CDR3 length is 16 residues. Trimming left V 2 bases short and J 2 bases short, with 15 bases between. The CDR3: CASSEWVGQGNTEAFF. The CDR3 coding sequence is TGTGCCAGCAGTGAATGGGTGGGCCAGGGAAACACTGAAGCTTTCTTT.

CDR3: CASSLEAWGYGDTIYF. CDR3 coding DNA: TGCGCCAGCAGCTTGGAGGCGTGGGGGTATGGTGACACCATATATTTT. This rearrangement joins TRBV5-1 to TRBJ1-3, with D perhaps TRBD1 (5 bases). V dropped 0 bases and J dropped 8 bases, with 18 bases sitting between them. This CDR3 has 16 residues. CDR1 and CDR2 (germline): SGHRS, YFSETQ.

This chain connects TRBV2 to TRBJ1-2; D may be TRBD1 (6 bases). The CDR3 extends over 11 amino acids. Germline CDR1 SNHLY, CDR2 FYNNEI. Trimming removed 7 bases from V and 14 bases from J, with 17 bases in between. Written as DNA, the CDR3 is TGTGCCAGCACGAGTATCGAGGGGGATACCTTC. Its protein is CASTSIEGDTF.

The rearrangement joins TRBV5-6 to TRBJ1-6; perhaps TRBD1 as D (5 bases). The CDR3 contains 16 residues. The germline V and J ends were trimmed by 4 bases and 3 bases, with 14 bases remaining between them. Germline V gene sequence: CDR1 SGHDT, CDR2 YYEEEE. The CDR3 loop reads CASSPGQGFYNSPLHF. CDR3 sequence (DNA): TGTGCCAGCAGCCCCGGCCAGGGCTTCTATAATTCACCCCTCCACTTT.

The V gene is TRBV6-6, the J gene TRBJ2-1, with 8 bases fitting TRBD2. Germline CDR1 is MNHNY and CDR2 is SVGAGI (reference sequence). The J segment lost 4 bases and the V segment lost 6 bases, leaving 8 bases of the junction unmatched. The CDR3 totals 15 residues. The DNA for the CDR3 is TGTGCCAGCAGCCCTACTAGCGGAGGTTACAATGAGCAGTTCTTC. Translating gives CASSPTSGGYNEQFF.

The chain combines TRBV28 with TRBJ2-1; D may be TRBD2 (6 bases). Germline CDR1 is MDHEN and CDR2 is SYDVKM. Trimming removed 6 bases at V and 3 bases at J, with 15 bases between. This CDR3 region has 15 residues. The CDR3 DNA follows: TGTGCCAGCAGACCTCCGGGACTCGGCTACAATGAGCAGTTCTTC. Translating it yields CASRPPGLGYNEQFF.

The J gene is TRBJ2-3, the V gene TRBV7-3, with D perhaps TRBD2 (5 bases). V lost 8 bases, J lost 1 base, and 7 bases lay in between. CDR3 length: 12 amino acids. The V gene's germline CDR1 is SGHTA and CDR2 FQGTGA. The CDR3 DNA reads as TGTGCCAGCGCGGAGGGCACAGATACGCAGTATTTT. Its translation: CASAEGTDTQYF.

V usage is TRBV10-3 and J usage is TRBJ1-4; D ambiguous. The germline gives CDR1 ENHRY, CDR2 SYGVKD. Trimming took off 8 bases at V and 3 bases at J, with 7 bases between the two ends. The length of the CDR3 is 12 residues. For the CDR3, the DNA is TGTGCCATCGGGAGTCCTAATGAAAAACTGTTTTTT. Protein: CAIGSPNEKLFF.